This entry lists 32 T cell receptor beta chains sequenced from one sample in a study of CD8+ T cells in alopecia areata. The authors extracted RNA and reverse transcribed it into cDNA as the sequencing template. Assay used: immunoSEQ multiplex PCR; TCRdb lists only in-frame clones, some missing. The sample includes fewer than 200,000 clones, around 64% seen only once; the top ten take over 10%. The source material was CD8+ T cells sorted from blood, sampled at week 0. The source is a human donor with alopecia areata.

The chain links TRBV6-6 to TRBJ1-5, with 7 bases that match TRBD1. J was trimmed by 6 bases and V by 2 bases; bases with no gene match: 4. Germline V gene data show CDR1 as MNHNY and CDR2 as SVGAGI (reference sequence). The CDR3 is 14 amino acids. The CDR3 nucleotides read TGTGCCAGCAGTTACGACAGGGCTGTTCAGCCCCAGCATTTT. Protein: CASSYDRAVQPQHF.

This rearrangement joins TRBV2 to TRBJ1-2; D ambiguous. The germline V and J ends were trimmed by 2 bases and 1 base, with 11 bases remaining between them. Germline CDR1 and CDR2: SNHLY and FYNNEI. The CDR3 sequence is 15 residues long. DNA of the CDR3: TGTGCCAGCAGTGAAATTGGGCTTAATAACTATGGCTACACCTTC. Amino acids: CASSEIGLNNYGYTF.

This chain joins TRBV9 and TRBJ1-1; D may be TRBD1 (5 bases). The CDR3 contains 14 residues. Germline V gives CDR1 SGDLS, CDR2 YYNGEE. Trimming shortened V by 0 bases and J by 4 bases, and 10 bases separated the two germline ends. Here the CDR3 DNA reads TGTGCCAGCAGCGTAGAAGGGGTCGGCACTGAAGCTTTCTTT. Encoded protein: CASSVEGVGTEAFF.

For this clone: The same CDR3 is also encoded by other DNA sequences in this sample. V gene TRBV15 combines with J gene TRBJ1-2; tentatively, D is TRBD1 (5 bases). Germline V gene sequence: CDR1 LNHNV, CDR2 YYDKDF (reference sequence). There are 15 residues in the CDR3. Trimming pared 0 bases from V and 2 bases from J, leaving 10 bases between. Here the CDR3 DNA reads TGTGCCACCAGCAGAGATGGCACAGGCAACTATGGCTACACCTTC. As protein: CATSRDGTGNYGYTF.

Here the CDR3 reads CASSSHTYEQYF. For the CDR3, the DNA is TGCGCCAGCAGCTCACACACATACGAGCAGTACTTC. The V and J genes are TRBV5-1 and TRBJ2-7, with D hard to call. Between the trimmed V and J ends, which lost 3 bases and 4 bases, there was a span of 8 bases. Germline CDR1 SGHRS, CDR2 YFSETQ. The CDR3 is made up of 12 amino acids.

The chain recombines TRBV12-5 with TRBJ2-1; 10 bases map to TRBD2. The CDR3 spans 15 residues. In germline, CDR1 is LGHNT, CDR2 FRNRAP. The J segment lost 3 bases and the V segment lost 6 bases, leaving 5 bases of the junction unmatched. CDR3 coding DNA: TGTGCTAGTGGCCCCCAGCGGGGGGGCTACAATGAGCAGTTCTTC. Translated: CASGPQRGGYNEQFF.

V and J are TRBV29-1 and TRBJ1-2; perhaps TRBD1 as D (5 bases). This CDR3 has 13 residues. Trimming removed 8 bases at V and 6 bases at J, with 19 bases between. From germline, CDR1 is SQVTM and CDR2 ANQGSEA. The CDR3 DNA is TGCAGCACTCGGGGTTGGGGGAGTCATGGCTACACCTTC. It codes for CSTRGWGSHGYTF.

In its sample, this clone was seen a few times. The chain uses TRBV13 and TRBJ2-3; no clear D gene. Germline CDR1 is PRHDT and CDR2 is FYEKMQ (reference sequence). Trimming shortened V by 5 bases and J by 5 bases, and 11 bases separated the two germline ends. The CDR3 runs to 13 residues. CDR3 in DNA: TGTGCCAGCAGCCCAGCCGACTTAGATACGCAGTATTTT. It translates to CASSPADLDTQYF. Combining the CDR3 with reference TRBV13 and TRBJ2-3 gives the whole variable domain AAGVIQSPRHLIKEKRETATLKCYPIPRHDTVYWYQQGPGQDPQFLISFYEKMQSDKGSIPDRFSAQQFSDYHSELNMSSLELGDSALYFCASSPADLDTQYFGPGTRLTVL.

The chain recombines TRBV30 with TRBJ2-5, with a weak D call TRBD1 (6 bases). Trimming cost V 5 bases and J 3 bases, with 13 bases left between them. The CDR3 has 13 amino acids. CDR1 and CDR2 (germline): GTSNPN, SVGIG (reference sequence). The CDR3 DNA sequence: TGTGCCTGGCTTAACAGGGAAAAAGAGACCCAGTACTTC. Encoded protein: CAWLNREKETQYF.

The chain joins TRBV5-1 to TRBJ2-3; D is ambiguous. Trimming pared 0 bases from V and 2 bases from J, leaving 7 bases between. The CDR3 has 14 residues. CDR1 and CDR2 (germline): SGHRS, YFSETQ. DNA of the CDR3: TGCGCCAGCAGCTTGGAAGTCCCCACAGATACGCAGTATTTT. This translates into CASSLEVPTDTQYF.

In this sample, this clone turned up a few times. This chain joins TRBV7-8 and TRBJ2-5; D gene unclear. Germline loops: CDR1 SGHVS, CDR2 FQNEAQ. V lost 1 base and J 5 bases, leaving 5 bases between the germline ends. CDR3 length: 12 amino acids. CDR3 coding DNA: TGTGCCAGCAGCTTAGTTACCGAGACCCAGTACTTC. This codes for CASSLVTETQYF.

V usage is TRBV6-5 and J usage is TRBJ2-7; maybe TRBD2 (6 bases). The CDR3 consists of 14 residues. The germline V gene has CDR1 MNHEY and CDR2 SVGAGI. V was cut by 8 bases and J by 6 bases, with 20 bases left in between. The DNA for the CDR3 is TGTGCCAGCCAACTAAGTGGGGGGTGGGGCGAGCAGTACTTC. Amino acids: CASQLSGGWGEQYF.

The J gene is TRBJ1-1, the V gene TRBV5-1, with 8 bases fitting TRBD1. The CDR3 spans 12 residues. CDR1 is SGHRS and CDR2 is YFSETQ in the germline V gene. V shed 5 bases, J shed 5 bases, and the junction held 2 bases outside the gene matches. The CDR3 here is CASRTGGTEAFF. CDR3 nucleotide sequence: TGCGCCAGCAGAACAGGGGGGACTGAAGCTTTCTTT.

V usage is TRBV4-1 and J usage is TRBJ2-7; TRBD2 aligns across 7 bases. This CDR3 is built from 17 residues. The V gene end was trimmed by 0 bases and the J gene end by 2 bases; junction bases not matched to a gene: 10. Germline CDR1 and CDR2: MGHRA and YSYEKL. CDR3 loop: CASSQDWLADPAYEQYF. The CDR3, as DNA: TGCGCCAGCAGCCAAGATTGGCTAGCGGATCCCGCCTACGAGCAGTACTTC.

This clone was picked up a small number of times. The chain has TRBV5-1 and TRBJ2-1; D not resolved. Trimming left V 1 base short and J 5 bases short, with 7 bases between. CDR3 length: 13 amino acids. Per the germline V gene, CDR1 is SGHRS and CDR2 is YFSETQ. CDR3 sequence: CASSLYPNNEQFF. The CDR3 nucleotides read TGCGCCAGCAGCTTGTACCCTAACAATGAGCAGTTCTTC.

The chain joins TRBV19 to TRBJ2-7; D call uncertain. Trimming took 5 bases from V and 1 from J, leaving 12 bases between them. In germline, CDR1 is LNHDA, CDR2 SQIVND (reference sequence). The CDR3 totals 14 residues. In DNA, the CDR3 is TGTGCCAGTAGTCCAAATACCCGGTCCTACGAGCAGTACTTC. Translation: CASSPNTRSYEQYF.

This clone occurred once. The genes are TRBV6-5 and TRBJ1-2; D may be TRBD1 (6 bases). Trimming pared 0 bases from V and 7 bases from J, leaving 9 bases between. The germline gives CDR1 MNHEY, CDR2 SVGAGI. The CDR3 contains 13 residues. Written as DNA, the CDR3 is TGTGCCAGCAGTTACTCATACAGGGCTGGCTACACCTTC. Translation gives CASSYSYRAGYTF.

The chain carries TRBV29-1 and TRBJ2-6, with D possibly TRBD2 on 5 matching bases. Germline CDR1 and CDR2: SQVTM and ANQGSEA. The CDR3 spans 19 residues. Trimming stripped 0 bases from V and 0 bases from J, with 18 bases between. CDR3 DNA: TGCAGCGTTGAAGACCCGGGAACAGACTCCGGCTCTGGGGCCAACGTCCTGACTTTC. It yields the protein CSVEDPGTDSGSGANVLTF.

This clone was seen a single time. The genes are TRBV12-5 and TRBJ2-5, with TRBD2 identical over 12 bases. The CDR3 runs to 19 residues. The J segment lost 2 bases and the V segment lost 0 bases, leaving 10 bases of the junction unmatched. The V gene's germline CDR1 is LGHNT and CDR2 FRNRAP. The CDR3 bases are TGTGCTAGTGGTTTGGTTCCCCCCAGACTAGCGGGGGAGCAAGAGACCCAGTACTTC. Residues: CASGLVPPRLAGEQETQYF.

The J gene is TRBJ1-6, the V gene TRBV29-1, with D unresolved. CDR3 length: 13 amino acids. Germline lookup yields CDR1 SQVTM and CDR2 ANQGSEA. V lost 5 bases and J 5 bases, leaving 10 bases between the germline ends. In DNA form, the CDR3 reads TGCAGCGTTCGAGACTACGATAATTCACCCCTCCACTTT. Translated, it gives CSVRDYDNSPLHF.

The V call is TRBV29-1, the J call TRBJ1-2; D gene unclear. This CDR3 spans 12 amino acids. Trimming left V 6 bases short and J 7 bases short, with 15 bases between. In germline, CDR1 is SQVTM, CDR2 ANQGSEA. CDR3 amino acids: CSVVGVNGGYTF. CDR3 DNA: TGCAGCGTGGTCGGGGTCAACGGTGGCTACACCTTC.

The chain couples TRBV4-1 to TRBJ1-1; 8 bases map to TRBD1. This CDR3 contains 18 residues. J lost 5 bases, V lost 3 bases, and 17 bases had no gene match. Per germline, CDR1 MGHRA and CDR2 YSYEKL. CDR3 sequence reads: CASSQKGTGLAPWTEAFF. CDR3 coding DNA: TGCGCCAGCAGCCAGAAGGGGACAGGCCTAGCCCCCTGGACTGAAGCTTTCTTT.

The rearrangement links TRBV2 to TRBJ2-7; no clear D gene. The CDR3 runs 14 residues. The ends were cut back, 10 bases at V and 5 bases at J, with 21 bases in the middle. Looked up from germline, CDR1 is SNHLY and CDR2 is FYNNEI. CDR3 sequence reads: CATQERSVPNEQYF. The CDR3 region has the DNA TGTGCCACCCAAGAACGATCCGTTCCTAACGAGCAGTACTTC.

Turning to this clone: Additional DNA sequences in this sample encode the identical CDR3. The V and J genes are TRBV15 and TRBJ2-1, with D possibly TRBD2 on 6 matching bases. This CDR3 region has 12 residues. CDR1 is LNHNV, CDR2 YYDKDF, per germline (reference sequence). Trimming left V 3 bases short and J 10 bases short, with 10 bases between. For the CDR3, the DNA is TGTGCCACCAGCAGTCTGGGAGGCGAGCAGTTCTTC. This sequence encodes CATSSLGGEQFF.

The CDR3 sequence: CAVQAGHTDTQYF. The DNA for the CDR3 is TGTGCAGTACAAGCGGGTCACACAGATACGCAGTATTTT. The chain carries TRBV30 and TRBJ2-3; D is perhaps TRBD2 (6 bases). The CDR3 loop spans 13 amino acids. The V gene's germline CDR1 is GTSNPN and CDR2 SVGIG (reference sequence).

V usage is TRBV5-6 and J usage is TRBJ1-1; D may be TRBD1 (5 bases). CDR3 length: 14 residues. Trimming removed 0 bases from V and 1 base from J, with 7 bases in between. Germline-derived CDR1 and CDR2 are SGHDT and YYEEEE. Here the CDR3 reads CASSLDRRNTEAFF. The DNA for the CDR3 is TGTGCCAGCAGCTTGGACAGGAGGAACACTGAAGCTTTCTTT.

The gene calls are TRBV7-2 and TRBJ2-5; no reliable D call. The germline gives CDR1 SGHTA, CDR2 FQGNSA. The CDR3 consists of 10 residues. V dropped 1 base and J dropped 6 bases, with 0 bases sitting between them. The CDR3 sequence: CASSLETQYF. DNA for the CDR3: TGTGCCAGCAGCTTAGAGACCCAGTACTTC.

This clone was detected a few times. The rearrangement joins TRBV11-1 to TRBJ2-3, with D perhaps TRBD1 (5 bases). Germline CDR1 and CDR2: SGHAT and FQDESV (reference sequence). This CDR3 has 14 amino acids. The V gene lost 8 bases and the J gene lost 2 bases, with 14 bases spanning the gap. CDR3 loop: CASSRKGNTDTQYF. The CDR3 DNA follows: TGTGCCAGCTCCCGAAAGGGGAACACAGATACGCAGTATTTT.

CDR3 nucleotides: TGTGCCAGCAGTGAATGGACTAGCGGGGAGGCAACGCACACGCAGTATTTT. As protein: CASSEWTSGEATHTQYF. The chain employs TRBV25-1 and TRBJ2-3; 12 bases are a match to TRBD2. V shed 1 base and J 9 bases; nucleotides not matched to a gene: 11. CDR3 size: 17 residues. Germline V gene lookup returns CDR1 MGHDK and CDR2 SYGVNS.

CDR3 in DNA: TGTGCCAGCAGCAAAAACGGATGGAACACTGAAGCTTTCTTT. Its protein is CASSKNGWNTEAFF. V gene TRBV7-2 combines with J gene TRBJ1-1; D ambiguous. Germline V gene lookup returns CDR1 SGHTA and CDR2 FQGNSA. Trimming took off 5 bases at V and 1 base at J, with 11 bases between the two ends. This CDR3 has 14 amino acids.

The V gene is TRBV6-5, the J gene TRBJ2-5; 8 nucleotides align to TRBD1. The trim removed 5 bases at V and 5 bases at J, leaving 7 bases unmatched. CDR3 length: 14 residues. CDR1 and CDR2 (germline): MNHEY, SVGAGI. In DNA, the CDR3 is TGTGCCAGCAGTGCCACAGGGGGATTCGAGACCCAGTACTTC. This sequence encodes CASSATGGFETQYF.

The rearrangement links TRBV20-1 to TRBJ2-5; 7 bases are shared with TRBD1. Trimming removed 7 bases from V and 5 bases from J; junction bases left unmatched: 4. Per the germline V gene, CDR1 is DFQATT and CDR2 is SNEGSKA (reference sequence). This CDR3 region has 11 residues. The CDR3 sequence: CSVEGAETQYF. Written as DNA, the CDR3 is TGCAGTGTTGAGGGGGCGGAGACCCAGTACTTC.